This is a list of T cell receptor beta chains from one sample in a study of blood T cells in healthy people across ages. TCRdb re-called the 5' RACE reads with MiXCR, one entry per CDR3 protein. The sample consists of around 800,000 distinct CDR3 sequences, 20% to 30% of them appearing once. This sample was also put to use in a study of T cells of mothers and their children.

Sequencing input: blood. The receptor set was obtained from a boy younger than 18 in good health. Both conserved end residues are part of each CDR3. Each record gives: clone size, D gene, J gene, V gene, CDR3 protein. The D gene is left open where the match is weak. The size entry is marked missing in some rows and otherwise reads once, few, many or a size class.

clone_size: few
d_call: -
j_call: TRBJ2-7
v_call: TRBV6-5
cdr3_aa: CASSYSRITGSYEQYF

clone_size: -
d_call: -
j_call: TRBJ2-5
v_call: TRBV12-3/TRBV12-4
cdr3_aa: CASSLAGLYQETQYF

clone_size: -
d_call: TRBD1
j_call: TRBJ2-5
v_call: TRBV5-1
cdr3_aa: CASSLDRGDLTETQYF

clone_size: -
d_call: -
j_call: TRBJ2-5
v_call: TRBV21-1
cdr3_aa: CASSPRDFTNF

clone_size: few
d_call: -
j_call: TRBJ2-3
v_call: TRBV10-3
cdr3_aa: CAISEPSTDTQCF

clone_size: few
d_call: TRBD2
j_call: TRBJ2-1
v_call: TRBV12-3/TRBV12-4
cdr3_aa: CASSFDIAGSSYNEQFF

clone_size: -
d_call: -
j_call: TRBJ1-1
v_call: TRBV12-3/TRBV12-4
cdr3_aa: CASSLRAMNTVAFF

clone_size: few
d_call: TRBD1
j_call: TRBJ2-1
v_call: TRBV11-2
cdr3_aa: CASSTRQGSSYNEQFF

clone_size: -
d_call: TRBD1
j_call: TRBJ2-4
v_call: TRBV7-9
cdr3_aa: CASSLKGGPKNIQYF

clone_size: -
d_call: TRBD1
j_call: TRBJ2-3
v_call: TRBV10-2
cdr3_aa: CASSEGLGGRTDTQYF

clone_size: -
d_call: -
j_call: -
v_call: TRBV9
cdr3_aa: CASSVGASSKTQYF

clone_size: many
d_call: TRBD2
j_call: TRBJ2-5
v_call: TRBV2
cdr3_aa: CASSPGTSTETQYF

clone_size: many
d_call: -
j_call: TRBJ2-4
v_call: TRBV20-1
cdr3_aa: CSALKALANIQYF

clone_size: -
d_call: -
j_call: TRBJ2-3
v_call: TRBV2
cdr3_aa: CASSPQGLSTDTQYF

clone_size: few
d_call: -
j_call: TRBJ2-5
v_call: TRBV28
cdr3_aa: CASSLWSSYETQYF

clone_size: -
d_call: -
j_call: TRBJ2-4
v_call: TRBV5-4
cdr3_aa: CASSSQGYSKNIQYF

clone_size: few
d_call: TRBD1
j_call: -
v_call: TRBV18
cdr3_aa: CASWGQGNEQFF

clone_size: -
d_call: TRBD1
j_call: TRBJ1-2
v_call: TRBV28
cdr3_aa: CASARGTGLDYGYTF

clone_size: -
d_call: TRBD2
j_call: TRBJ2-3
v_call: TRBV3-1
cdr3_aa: CASSPDRASGTDTQYF

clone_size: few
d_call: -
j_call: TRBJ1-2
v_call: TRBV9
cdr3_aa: CASSATSTDLYGYTF

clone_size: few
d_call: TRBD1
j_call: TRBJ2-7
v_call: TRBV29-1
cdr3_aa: CSVTDRGGSYEQYF

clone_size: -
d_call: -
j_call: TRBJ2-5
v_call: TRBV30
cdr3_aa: CTWSVKGGHRETQYF

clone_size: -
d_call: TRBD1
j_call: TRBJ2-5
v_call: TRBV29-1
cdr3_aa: CSGGQPQETQYF

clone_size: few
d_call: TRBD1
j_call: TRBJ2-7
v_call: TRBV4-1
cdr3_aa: CASSQGTGGPYEQYF

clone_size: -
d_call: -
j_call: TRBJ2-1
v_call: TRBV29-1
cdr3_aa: CSVEGFRTPEYNEQFF

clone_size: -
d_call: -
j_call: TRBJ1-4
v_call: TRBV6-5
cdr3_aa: CASSSNVLGVGKLFF

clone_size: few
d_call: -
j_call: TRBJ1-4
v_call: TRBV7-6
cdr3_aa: CASSPTDRANEKLFF

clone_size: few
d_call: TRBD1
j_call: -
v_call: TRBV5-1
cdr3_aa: CASSLGDRFLTQYF

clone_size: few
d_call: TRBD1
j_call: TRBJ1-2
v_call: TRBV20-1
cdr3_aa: CSAEGDRDYGYTF

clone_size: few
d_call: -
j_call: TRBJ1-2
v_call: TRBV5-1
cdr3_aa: CASRPLQGGGYTF

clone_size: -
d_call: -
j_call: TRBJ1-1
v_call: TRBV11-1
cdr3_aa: CASGEGSAEAFF

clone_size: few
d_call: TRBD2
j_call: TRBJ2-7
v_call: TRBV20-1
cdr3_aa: CSASAGGSFGEQYF

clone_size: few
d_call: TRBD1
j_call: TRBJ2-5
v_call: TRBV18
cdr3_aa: CASSSGQGGVRETQYF

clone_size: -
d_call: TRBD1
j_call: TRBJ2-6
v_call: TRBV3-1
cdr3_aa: CASSQARDRVSGANVLTF

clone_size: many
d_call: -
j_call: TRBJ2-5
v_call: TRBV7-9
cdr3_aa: CASSPWTGETQYF

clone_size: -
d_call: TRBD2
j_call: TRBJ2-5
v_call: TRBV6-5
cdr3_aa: CASSYRTRGGPKETQYF

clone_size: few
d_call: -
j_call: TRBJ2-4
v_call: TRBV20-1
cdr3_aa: CSARMAGSKNIQYF

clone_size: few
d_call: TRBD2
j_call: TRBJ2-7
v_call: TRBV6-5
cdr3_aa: CASSSGKRSYEQYF

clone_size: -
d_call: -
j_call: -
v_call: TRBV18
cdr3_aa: CASSPRWEQFF

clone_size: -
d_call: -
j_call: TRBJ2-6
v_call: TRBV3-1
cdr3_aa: CASSSKAGANVLTF

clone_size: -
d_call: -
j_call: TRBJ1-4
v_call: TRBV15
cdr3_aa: CATSRDQDFIGKLFF

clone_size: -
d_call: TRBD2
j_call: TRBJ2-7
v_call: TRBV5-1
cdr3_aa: CASSLGTSFNYEQYF